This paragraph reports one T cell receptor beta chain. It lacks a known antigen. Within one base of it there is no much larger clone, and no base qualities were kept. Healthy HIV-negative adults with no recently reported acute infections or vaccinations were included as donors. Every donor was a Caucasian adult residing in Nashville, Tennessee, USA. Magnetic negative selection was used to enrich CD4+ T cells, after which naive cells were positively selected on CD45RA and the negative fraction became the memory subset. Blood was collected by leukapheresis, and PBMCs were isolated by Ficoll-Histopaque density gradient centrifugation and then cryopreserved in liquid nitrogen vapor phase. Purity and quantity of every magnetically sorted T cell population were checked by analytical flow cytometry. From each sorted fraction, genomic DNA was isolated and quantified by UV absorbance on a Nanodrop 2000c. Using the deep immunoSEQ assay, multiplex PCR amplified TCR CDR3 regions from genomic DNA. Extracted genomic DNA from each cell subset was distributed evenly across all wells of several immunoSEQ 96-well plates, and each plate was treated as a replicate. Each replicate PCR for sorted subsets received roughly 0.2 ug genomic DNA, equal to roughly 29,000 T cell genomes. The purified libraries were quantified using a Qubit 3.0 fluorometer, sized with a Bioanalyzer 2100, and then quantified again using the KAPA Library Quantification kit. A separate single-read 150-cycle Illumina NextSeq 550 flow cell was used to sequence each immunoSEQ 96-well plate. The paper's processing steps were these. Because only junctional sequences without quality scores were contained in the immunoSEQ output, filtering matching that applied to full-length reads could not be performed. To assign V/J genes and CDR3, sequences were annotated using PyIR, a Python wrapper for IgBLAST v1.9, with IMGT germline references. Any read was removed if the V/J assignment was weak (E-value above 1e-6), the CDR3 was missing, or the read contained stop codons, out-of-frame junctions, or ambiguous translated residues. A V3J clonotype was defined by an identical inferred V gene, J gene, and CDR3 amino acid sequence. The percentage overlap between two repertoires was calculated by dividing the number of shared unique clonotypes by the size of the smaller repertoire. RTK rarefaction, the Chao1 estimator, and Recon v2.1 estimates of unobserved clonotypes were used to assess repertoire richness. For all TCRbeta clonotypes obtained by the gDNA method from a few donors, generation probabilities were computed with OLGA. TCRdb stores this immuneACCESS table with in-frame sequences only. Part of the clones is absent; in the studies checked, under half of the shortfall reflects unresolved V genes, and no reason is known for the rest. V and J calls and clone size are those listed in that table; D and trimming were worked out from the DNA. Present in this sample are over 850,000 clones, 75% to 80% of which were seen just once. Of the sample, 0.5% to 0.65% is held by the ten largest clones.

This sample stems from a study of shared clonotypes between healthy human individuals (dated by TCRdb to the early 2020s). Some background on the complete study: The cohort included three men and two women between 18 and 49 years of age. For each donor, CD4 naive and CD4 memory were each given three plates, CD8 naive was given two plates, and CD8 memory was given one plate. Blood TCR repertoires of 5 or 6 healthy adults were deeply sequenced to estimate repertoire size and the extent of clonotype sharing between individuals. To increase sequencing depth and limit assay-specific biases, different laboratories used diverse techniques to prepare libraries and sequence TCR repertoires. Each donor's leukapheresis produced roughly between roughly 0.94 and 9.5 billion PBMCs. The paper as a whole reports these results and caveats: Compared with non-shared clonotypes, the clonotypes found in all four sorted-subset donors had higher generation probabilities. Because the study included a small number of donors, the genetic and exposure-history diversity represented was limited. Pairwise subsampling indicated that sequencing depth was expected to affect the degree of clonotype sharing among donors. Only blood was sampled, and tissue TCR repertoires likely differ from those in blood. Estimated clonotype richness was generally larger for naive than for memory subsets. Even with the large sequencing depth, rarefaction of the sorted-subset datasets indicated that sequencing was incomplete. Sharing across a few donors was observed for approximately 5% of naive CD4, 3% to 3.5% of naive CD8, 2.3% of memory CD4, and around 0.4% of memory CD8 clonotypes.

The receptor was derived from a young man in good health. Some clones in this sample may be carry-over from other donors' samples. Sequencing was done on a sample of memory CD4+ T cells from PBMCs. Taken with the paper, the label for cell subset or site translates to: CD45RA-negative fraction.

The CDR3 reads as follows: CASSKLTGSKNIQYF. The nucleotides read TGCGCCAGCAGTAAGCTCACGGGTTCCAAAAACATTCAGTACTTC. Recombination connected TRBV10-1 to TRBJ2-4; no confident D gene assignment can be made. Cut back by 5 bases and 2 bases, the V and J ends lie 13 bases apart. Including the terminal cysteine and phenylalanine, the CDR3 comprises 15 residues. Only the CDR3 portion is preserved as DNA: 45 bases, with reading frame beginning at the first base. Taken from the germline V gene (reference sequence), the CDR1 and CDR2 loops are WNHNN and SYGVQD.